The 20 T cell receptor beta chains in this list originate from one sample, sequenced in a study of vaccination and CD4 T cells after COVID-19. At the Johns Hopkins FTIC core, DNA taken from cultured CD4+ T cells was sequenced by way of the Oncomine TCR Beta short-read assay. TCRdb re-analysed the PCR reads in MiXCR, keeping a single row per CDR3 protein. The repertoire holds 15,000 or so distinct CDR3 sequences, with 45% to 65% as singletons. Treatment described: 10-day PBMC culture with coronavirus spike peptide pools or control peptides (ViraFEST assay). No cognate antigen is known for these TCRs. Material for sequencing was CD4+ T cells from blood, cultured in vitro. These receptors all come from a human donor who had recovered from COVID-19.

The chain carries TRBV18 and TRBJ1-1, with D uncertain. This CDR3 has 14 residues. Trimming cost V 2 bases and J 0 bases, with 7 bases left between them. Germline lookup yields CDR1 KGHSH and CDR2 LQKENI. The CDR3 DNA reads TGTGCCAGCTCACCAATTGACATGAACACTGAAGCTTTCTTT. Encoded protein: CASSPIDMNTEAFF.

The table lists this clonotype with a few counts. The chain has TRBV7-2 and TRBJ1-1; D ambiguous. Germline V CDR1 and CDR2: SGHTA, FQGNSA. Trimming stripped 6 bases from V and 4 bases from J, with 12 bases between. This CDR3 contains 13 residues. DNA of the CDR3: TGTGCCAGCAGTGTTCAAACGCGCACTGAAGCTTTCTTT. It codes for CASSVQTRTEAFF.

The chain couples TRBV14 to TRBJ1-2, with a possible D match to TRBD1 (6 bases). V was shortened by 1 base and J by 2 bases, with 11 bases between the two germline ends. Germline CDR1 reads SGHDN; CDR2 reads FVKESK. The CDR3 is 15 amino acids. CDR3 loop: CASSQVPGANYGYTF. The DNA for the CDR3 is TGTGCCAGCAGCCAAGTACCAGGGGCGAACTATGGCTACACCTTC.

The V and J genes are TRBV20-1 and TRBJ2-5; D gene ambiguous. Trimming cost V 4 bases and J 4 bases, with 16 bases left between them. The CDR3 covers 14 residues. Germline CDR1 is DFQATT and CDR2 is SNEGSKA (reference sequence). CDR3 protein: CSAKAASRGETQYF. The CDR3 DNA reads TGCAGTGCTAAAGCCGCTAGTCGCGGAGAGACCCAGTACTTC.

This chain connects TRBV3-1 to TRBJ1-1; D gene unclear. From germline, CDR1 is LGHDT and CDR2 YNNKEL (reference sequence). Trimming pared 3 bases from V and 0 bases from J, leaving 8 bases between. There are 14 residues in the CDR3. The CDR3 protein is CASSHAAVNTEAFF. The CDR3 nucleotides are TGTGCCAGCAGCCATGCAGCAGTGAACACTGAAGCTTTCTTT.

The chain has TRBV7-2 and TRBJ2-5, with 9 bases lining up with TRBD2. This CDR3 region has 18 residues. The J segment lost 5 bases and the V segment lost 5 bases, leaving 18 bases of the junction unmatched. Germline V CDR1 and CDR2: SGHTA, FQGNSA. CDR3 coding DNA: TGTGCCAGCAGCGACCGGGCCGGGGGTAGCGGGAGTCTGGAGACCCAGTACTTC. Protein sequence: CASSDRAGGSGSLETQYF.

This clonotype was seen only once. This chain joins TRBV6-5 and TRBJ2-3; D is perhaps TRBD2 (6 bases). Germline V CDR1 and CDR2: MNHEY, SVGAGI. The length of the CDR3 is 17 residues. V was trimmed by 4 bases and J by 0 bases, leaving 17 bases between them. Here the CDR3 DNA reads TGTGCCAGCAGTTTATCAGTTGCGGGACCTAGCACAGATACGCAGTATTTT. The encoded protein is CASSLSVAGPSTDTQYF.

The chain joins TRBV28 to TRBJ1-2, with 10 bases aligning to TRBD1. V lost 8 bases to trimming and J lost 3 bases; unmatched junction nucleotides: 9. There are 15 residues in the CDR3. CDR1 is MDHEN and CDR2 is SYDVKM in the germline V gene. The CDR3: CASFPGTGADYGYTF. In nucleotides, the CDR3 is TGTGCCAGCTTCCCGGGGACAGGGGCTGACTATGGCTACACCTTC.

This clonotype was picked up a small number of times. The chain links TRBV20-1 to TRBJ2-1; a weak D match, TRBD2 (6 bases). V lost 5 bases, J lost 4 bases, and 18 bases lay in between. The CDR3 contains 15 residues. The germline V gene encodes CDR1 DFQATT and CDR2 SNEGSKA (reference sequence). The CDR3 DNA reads TGCAGTGCTTCCAATAGCGGAAGAGGGTACAATGAGCAGTTCTTC. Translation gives CSASNSGRGYNEQFF.

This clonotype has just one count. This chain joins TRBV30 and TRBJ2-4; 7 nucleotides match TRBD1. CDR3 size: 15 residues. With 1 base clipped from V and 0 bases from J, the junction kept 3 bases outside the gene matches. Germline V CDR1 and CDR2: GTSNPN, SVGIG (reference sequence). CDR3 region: CAWSEAGGAKNIQYF. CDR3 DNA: TGTGCCTGGAGTGAGGCAGGGGGAGCCAAAAACATTCAGTACTTC.

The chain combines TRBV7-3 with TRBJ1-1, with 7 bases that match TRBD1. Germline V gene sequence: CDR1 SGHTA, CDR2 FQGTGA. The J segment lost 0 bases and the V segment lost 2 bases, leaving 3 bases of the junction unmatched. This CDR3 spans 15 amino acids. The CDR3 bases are TGTGCCAGCAGCTTACAGGGGGTGCTGAACACTGAAGCTTTCTTT. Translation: CASSLQGVLNTEAFF.

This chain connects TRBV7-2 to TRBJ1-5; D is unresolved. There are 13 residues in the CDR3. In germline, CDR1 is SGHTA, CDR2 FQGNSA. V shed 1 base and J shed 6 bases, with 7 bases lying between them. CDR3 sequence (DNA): TGTGCCAGCAGCTTAGATCTTGTTCAGCCCCAGCATTTT. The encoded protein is CASSLDLVQPQHF.

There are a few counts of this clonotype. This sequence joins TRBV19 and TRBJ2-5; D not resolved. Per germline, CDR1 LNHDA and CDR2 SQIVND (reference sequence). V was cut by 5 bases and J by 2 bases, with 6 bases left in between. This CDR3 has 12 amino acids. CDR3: CASSPHQETQYF. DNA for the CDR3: TGTGCCAGTAGTCCGCATCAAGAGACCCAGTACTTC.

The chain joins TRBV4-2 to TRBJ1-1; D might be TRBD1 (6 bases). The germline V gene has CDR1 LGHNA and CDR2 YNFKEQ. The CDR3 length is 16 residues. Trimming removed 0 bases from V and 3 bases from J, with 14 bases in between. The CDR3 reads CASSQEQGLGYTEAFF. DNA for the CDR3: TGTGCCAGCAGCCAAGAACAGGGACTGGGGTACACTGAAGCTTTCTTT.

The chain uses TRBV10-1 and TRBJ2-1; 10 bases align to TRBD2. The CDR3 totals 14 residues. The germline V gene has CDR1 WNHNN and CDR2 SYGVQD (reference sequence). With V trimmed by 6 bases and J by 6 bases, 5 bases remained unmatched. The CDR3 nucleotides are TGCGCCAGCAGCGGACTAGCGGAGAGCAATGAGCAGTTCTTC. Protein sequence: CASSGLAESNEQFF.

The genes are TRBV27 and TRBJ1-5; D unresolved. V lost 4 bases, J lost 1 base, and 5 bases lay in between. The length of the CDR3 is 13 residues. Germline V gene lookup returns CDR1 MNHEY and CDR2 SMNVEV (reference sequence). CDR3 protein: CASSWASNQPQHF. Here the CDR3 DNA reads TGTGCCAGCAGTTGGGCGAGCAATCAGCCCCAGCATTTT.

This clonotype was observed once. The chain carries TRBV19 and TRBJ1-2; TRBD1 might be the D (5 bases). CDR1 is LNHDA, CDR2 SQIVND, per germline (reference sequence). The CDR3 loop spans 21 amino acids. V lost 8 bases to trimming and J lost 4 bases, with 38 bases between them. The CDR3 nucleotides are TGTGCCAGTTATCCCCGCTCCGACTCTAGCAAAAGGGTACAGGCCTCCTATGGCTACACCTTC. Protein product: CASYPRSDSSKRVQASYGYTF.

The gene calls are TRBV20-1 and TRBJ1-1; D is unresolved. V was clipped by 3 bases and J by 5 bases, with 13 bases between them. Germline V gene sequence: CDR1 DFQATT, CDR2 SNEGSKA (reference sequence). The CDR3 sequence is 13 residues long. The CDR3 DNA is TGCAGTGCTAGTCGGACTCTCGTAACTGAAGCTTTCTTT. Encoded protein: CSASRTLVTEAFF.

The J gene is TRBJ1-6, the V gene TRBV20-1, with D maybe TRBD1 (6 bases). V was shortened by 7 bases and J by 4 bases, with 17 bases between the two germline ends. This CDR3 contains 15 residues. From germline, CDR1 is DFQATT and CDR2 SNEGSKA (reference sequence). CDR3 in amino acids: CSVRGRGWYNSPLHF. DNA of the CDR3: TGCAGTGTTAGGGGCAGGGGCTGGTATAATTCACCCCTCCACTTT.

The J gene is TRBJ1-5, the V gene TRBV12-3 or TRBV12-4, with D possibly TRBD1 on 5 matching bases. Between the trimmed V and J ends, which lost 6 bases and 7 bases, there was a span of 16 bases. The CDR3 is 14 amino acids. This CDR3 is CASRKAGGGQPQHF. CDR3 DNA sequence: TGTGCCAGCAGAAAGGCCGGGGGGGGACAGCCCCAGCATTTT.